These T cell receptor beta chains were read from a single sample in a study of T cell responses to AZD1222 COVID-19 vaccine. Clones were read by immunoSEQ multiplex PCR, and TCRdb kept only the in-frame ones, dropping some. The data hold some 170,000 clones, with about 92% observed a single time. The sample was peripheral blood, taken on day 0 of AZD1222 vaccination. Receptor source: an adult in good health. The CDR3 runs from the conserved cysteine through the conserved F or W. The D gene is left open where the match is weak. Clone size is given for some rows only: seen once, a few or many times, or a class if the clone is expanded.

>TRBJ1-2|NA|17|TRBV19|NA
TGTGCCAGTAGTATTTTTGGGGGGCGATACAATACCTTTGGCTACACCTTC
CASSIFGGRYNTFGYTF
>TRBJ2-2|NA|14|TRBV7-2|NA
TGTGCCAGCAGCTTGACCGGGAACACCGGGGAGCTGTTTTTT
CASSLTGNTGELFF
>TRBJ1-1|NA|12|TRBV2|NA
TGTGCCAGCAGTGAGACGAACACTGAAGCTTTCTTT
CASSETNTEAFF
>TRBJ2-7|NA|12|TRBV18|NA
TGTGCCAGCTCACCGATGGGGCGCGAGCAGTACTTC
CASSPMGREQYF
>TRBJ1-3|NA|13|TRBV24-1|NA
TGTGCCACCAGTGTTCTCCCGCAGGGCACCATATATTTT
CATSVLPQGTIYF
>TRBJ1-1|once|15|TRBV6-5|NA
TGTGCCAGCAGTACTAACAGGGTGGGGAACACTGAAGCTTTCTTT
CASSTNRVGNTEAFF
>TRBJ2-5|NA|15|TRBV28|NA
TGTGCCAGCAGTTTGGCCGGGGCGCGTCGGGAGACCCAGTACTTC
CASSLAGARRETQYF
>TRBJ1-1|NA|14|TRBV7-9|NA
TGTGCCAGCAGCTTACCCATAACGGGCACTGAAGCTTTCTTT
CASSLPITGTEAFF
>TRBJ1-1|NA|15|TRBV7-9|NA
TGTGCCAGCAGCTTATTAGGGACCGGGGGCACTGAAGCTTTCTTT
CASSLLGTGGTEAFF
>TRBJ1-2|NA|14|TRBV13|NA
TGTGCCAGCAGCTTGTACGGACCTGCTCATGGCTACACCTTC
CASSLYGPAHGYTF
>TRBJ2-5|NA|12|TRBV6-5|NA
TGTGCCAGCAGGGAGGGAAAAGAGACCCAGTACTTC
CASREGKETQYF
>TRBJ1-2|NA|13|TRBV12-3/TRBV12-4|NA
TGTGCCAGCAGTTTGTTGGGGGCTGGAGGCTACACCTTC
CASSLLGAGGYTF
>TRBJ1-2|NA|14|TRBV19|NA
TGTGCCAGTAGTATAGGGTGGGCAAACCATGGCTACACCTTC
CASSIGWANHGYTF
>TRBJ2-3|NA|13|TRBV7-2|NA
TGTGCCAGCAGTGTTACAGGGCTAGATACGCAGTATTTT
CASSVTGLDTQYF
>TRBJ2-2|once|13|TRBV7-9|NA
TGTGCCAGCAGTCAACGGGATACCGGGGAGCTGTTTTTT
CASSQRDTGELFF
>TRBJ1-6|NA|16|TRBV7-9|NA
TGTGCCAGCAGCGAGGGGGGGAGCTCCTATAATTCACCCCTCCACTTT
CASSEGGSSYNSPLHF
>TRBJ1-2|NA|12|TRBV6-1|NA
TGTGCCAGCAGACAGGGAGACTATGGCTACACCTTC
CASRQGDYGYTF
>TRBJ2-1|NA|14|TRBV5-1|NA
TGCGCCAGCAGCCTAGGAGTTGTTGACAATGAGCAGTTCTTC
CASSLGVVDNEQFF
>TRBJ2-3|NA|14|TRBV11-2|NA
TGTGCCAGCAGCATTACAGGCGTCACAGATACGCAGTATTTT
CASSITGVTDTQYF
>TRBJ1-4|NA|18|TRBV4-1|NA
TGCGCCAGCAGCCAAGATAACGGCTTGACTGAAAGTAATGAAAAACTGTTTTTT
CASSQDNGLTESNEKLFF
>TRBJ1-3|NA|16|TRBV7-9|NA
TGTGCCAGCAGCTCGCAACAGGGTGACTCTGGAAACACCATATATTTT
CASSSQQGDSGNTIYF
>TRBJ1-2|NA|12|TRBV7-9|NA
TGTGCCAGCAGCTTATGGCCCTATGGCTACACCTTC
CASSLWPYGYTF
>TRBJ1-1|NA|19|TRBV5-1|TRBD1
TGCGCCAGCAGCTTGGATGGGATGGACAGGGGGCGCCCCCACACTGAAGCTTTCTTT
CASSLDGMDRGRPHTEAFF
>TRBJ2-3|NA|17|TRBV3-1/TRBV3-2|TRBD2
TGTGCCAGCAGCCAAGTTACGTCTAGCGGGGGGTTAGATACGCAGTATTTT
CASSQVTSSGGLDTQYF
>TRBJ1-2|NA|15|TRBV19|TRBD1
TGTGCCAGTAGTATCCGACAGGGCCCGGCCGATGGCTACACCTTC
CASSIRQGPADGYTF
>TRBJ2-2|NA|15|TRBV5-1|NA
TGCGCCAGCAGCTTGCTAAACAGTAACACCGGGGAGCTGTTTTTT
CASSLLNSNTGELFF
>TRBJ2-2|once|17|TRBV7-2|NA
TGTGCCAGCAGCTTAGAAAGTGGCAGGGTGCACACCGGGGAGCTGTTTTTT
CASSLESGRVHTGELFF
>TRBJ1-5|NA|14|TRBV7-2|NA
TGTGCCAGCAGCTTATATTTTGGCAATCAGCCCCAGCATTTT
CASSLYFGNQPQHF
>TRBJ1-4|NA|16|TRBV11-2|NA
TGTGCCAGCAGCTTAGCCCCGAACAGGGCTAATGAAAAACTGTTTTTT
CASSLAPNRANEKLFF
>TRBJ2-7|NA|14|TRBV27|NA
TGTGCCAGCAGTCCCGGGAGTGGGGAGTACGAGCAGTACTTC
CASSPGSGEYEQYF
>TRBJ2-7|NA|15|TRBV5-4|TRBD2
TGTGCCAGCAGCTTGGGCGGGGACTACTCCTACGAGCAGTACTTC
CASSLGGDYSYEQYF
>TRBJ1-1|NA|14|TRBV19|NA
TGTGCCAGTAGTATAGATCTAATTCCCACTGAAGCTTTCTTT
CASSIDLIPTEAFF
>TRBJ1-2|NA|15|TRBV5-4|NA
TGTGCCAGCAGCTTGGAAGGGACAAAGAACTATGGCTACACCTTC
CASSLEGTKNYGYTF
>TRBJ2-5|NA|14|TRBV6-5|TRBD2
TGTGCCAGCACCGGGACTAGCTTGGCGGAGACCCAGTACTTC
CASTGTSLAETQYF
>TRBJ1-2|NA|14|TRBV18|NA
TGTGCCAGCTCACGAGGAGTAGATAACTATGGCTACACCTTC
CASSRGVDNYGYTF
>TRBJ1-1|NA|13|TRBV19|NA
TGTGCCAGTAGTATAGGGACAGTTCCGGCAGCTTTCTTT
CASSIGTVPAAFF
>TRBJ2-1|NA|13|TRBV7-9|NA
TGTGCCAGCATCCCTGGGGGCTACAATGAGCAGTTCTTC
CASIPGGYNEQFF
>TRBJ2-2|NA|14|TRBV5-4|NA
TGTGCCAGCAGCTTGGCTGGGAACACCGGGGAGCTGTTTTTT
CASSLAGNTGELFF
>TRBJ1-2|NA|15|TRBV29-1|NA
TGCAGCGTTGAACCTTTGGACAGTTCCCTCCCTGGCTACACCTTC
CSVEPLDSSLPGYTF
>TRBJ2-2|NA|17|TRBV3-1/TRBV3-2|TRBD1
TGTGCCAGCAGCCATGTTACAGGGGGCGGGTTTACCGGGGAGCTGTTTTTT
CASSHVTGGGFTGELFF
>TRBJ2-7|NA|16|TRBV5-5|TRBD1
TGTGCCAGCAGCTTGTACCGGGACAGGGGCTCCTACGAGCAGTACTTC
CASSLYRDRGSYEQYF
>TRBJ1-5|NA|16|TRBV6-1|TRBD1
TGTGCCAGCAGTGAAGTTCGGACACAGGGGTGGCAGCCCCAGCATTTT
CASSEVRTQGWQPQHF
>TRBJ1-2|NA|13|TRBV6-5|TRBD1
TGTGCCAGCAGTTTGGACAGGGGTGGAGGCTACACCTTC
CASSLDRGGGYTF
>TRBJ1-5|NA|14|TRBV6-6|NA
TGTGCCAGCAGCTTTGAGGGGGACGTACAGCCCCAGCATTTT
CASSFEGDVQPQHF
>TRBJ2-5|NA|15|TRBV7-9|NA
TGTGCCAGCAGCCTCCTGGGACACCAACAAGAGACCCAGTACTTC
CASSLLGHQQETQYF
>TRBJ1-3|NA|13|TRBV19|NA
TGTGCCAGTCCATCATCCTCTGGAAACACCATATATTTT
CASPSSSGNTIYF
>TRBJ1-1|NA|15|TRBV7-2|TRBD1
TGTGCCAGCAGCGCACAGGGGGCGGTGAACACTGAAGCTTTCTTT
CASSAQGAVNTEAFF
>TRBJ2-5|NA|13|TRBV13|NA
TGTGCCAGCAGCTCGGGGGGCCGGGAGACCCAGTACTTC
CASSSGGRETQYF
>TRBJ1-2|NA|12|TRBV4-2|NA
TGTGCCAGCAGCCAAGATTTATATGGCTACACCTTC
CASSQDLYGYTF
>TRBJ1-2|NA|16|TRBV6-5|TRBD1
TGTGCCAGCAGTTACGGGACGGGACAGGGAAACTATGGCTACACCTTC
CASSYGTGQGNYGYTF